This T cell receptor beta chain derives from a study of kidney transplant recipient with SARS-CoV-2 infection. TCRdb called the reads again in MiXCR, with one record for every CDR3 protein. The sample has about 240,000 distinct CDR3 sequences, under 35% seen once. This clonotype was recorded many times. The specimen comprised a blood sample, sampled at baseline and around day 110 from a kidney transplant recipient. This receptor was obtained from a male patient between 25 and 39 years old who had COVID-19 and was a kidney transplant recipient. Some T cells may be provided by the graft donor.

The CDR3 loop is CASSSVHPRKTYGYTF. The CDR3 DNA is TGTGCCAGCTCTAGCGTTCATCCACGAAAGACCTATGGCTACACCTTC. The chain is built from TRBV5-8 and TRBJ1-2; D is unresolved. With 7 bases removed from V and 4 bases from J, the gap between germline ends came to 23 bases. This CDR3 has 16 residues. The germline V gene encodes CDR1 SGHTS and CDR2 YDEGEE.